The 10 T cell receptor beta chains below were found in one sample sequenced in a study of cytomegalovirus exposure and HLA in healthy donors. With 60 Vbeta and 13 Jbeta primers, the PCR was carried out. Clones were read by immunoSEQ multiplex PCR, and TCRdb kept only the in-frame ones, dropping some. The repertoire holds about 180,000 clones, 75% to 90% seen once, with about 1.4% in the top ten. The sample consisted of PBMCs. These receptors originate from a girl under 18 in good health and CMV-seropositive.

V and J are TRBV25-1 and TRBJ1-2; the match to TRBD1 covers 8 bases. Germline CDR1 reads MGHDK; CDR2 reads SYGVNS. The V segment lost 3 bases and the J segment 7 bases; nucleotides outside the gene matches: 4. The CDR3 consists of 13 residues. CDR3 bases: TGTGCCAGCAGTGACCAGGGGGCAAGTGGCTACACCTTC. Translated, it gives CASSDQGASGYTF.

This clone was seen only once. The chain uses TRBV19 and TRBJ2-1; 7 bases agree with TRBD2. The V gene end was trimmed by 7 bases and the J gene end by 6 bases; junction bases not matched to a gene: 9. The length of the CDR3 is 14 residues. Per the germline V gene, CDR1 is LNHDA and CDR2 is SQIVND (reference sequence). Written as DNA, the CDR3 is TGTGCCAGTACTCCTGAGGGAGGGCTCAATGAGCAGTTCTTC. Its translation is CASTPEGGLNEQFF.

V and J are TRBV25-1 and TRBJ1-1, with D unresolved. The V end was cut by 3 bases, the J end by 7 bases, with 15 bases between. Germline V lookup: CDR1 MGHDK, CDR2 SYGVNS. This CDR3 is built from 14 residues. The CDR3 loop reads CASSDPLRDNEAFF. CDR3 coding DNA: TGTGCCAGCAGTGACCCCCTCCGGGATAATGAAGCTTTCTTT.

The chain uses TRBV5-4 and TRBJ2-2; no firm D call. This CDR3 contains 16 residues. Germline values: CDR1 SGHNT, CDR2 YYREEE (reference sequence). V was clipped by 4 bases and J by 0 bases, with 13 bases between them. CDR3 in DNA: TGTGCCAGCAGCGCCGCAGCGACCGCGAACACCGGGGAGCTGTTTTTT. Translation: CASSAAATANTGELFF.

This clone is a singleton in its sample. The chain recombines TRBV5-4 with TRBJ2-7; 8 bases are shared with TRBD2. The CDR3 loop spans 15 amino acids. Unmatched junction bases numbered 12, after V lost 4 bases and J lost 6 bases. Germline CDR1 reads SGHNT; CDR2 reads YYREEE (reference sequence). The CDR3, as DNA: TGTGCCAGCAGCCCCCGGGGGGGGGCTAAGGTCGAGCAGTACTTC. Translation: CASSPRGGAKVEQYF.

The chain has TRBV14 and TRBJ2-3; TRBD2 aligns across 8 bases. The CDR3 runs 17 residues. Trimming cost V 4 bases and J 4 bases; bases outside gene matches: 13. Germline V gene data show CDR1 as SGHDN and CDR2 as FVKESK. The CDR3 loop reads CASSPRREAGVADTQYF. The CDR3 DNA follows: TGTGCCAGCAGCCCCAGACGAGAAGCGGGAGTAGCAGATACGCAGTATTTT.

This clone was seen only a few times. This chain links TRBV6-1 with TRBJ1-5; D might be TRBD1 (6 bases). The CDR3 loop spans 15 amino acids. Trimming cost V 6 bases and J 0 bases, with 12 bases left between them. Looked up from germline, CDR1 is MNHNS and CDR2 is SASEGT. The CDR3 DNA follows: TGTGCCAGCAGGACAGGAGTCTTTAGCAATCAGCCCCAGCATTTT. Translating gives CASRTGVFSNQPQHF.

V and J are TRBV11-2 and TRBJ2-3; 10 bases match TRBD2. J lost 0 bases, V lost 1 base, and 10 bases had no gene match. The CDR3 sequence is 19 residues long. Germline CDR1 SGHAT, CDR2 FQNNGV. The CDR3 region is CASSLAFWTSGTSTDTQYF. The CDR3 DNA reads TGTGCCAGCAGCTTAGCGTTTTGGACTAGCGGAACTAGCACAGATACGCAGTATTTT.

The V call is TRBV30, the J call TRBJ2-5; tentative D call: TRBD1 (5 bases). Germline CDR1 GTSNPN, CDR2 SVGIG (reference sequence). The CDR3 runs 13 residues. Trimming left V 2 bases short and J 1 base short, with 8 bases between. CDR3 nucleotide sequence: TGTGCCTGGAGTCAGGGTTCCCAAGAGACCCAGTACTTC. It specifies CAWSQGSQETQYF. Variable domain in full (rest from reference TRBV30 and TRBJ2-5): SQTIHQWPATLVQPVGSPLSLECTVEGTSNPNLYWYRQAAGRGLQLLFYSVGIGQISSEVPQNLSASRPQDRQFILSSKKLLLSDSGFYLCAWSQGSQETQYFGPGTRLLVL.

The CDR3 is CASSQGGSGGKGETQYF. CDR3 DNA sequence: TGCGCCAGCAGCCAAGGGGGTAGCGGAGGGAAAGGGGAGACCCAGTACTTC. The chain joins TRBV4-1 to TRBJ2-5; perhaps TRBD2 as D (6 bases). The CDR3 is made up of 17 amino acids. Germline CDR1 and CDR2: MGHRA and YSYEKL. The V and J ends lost 1 base and 5 bases respectively, with 20 bases between them.